A single sample gave rise to the 8 T cell receptor beta chains below, sequenced in a study of T-cell memory formation after mild COVID-19. Via MiXCR, TCRdb re-called the 5' RACE reads, giving one row per CDR3 protein. Found here are about 140,000 distinct CDR3 sequences, 14% of them singletons; the top ten hold about 27%. The sample comprised PBMCs or a T cell subset sorted from them (not recorded which). The receptor source for this set is an adult woman who had mild COVID-19 (a few samples of this study predate the infection). Cell type and time point are not known.

At least ten counts were recorded for this clonotype. This sequence joins TRBV7-6 and TRBJ2-2; 7 bases map to TRBD1. CDR1 is SGHVS, CDR2 FNYEAQ, per germline. The CDR3 consists of 15 residues. V trimming: 5 bases; J trimming: 0 bases; junction bases outside the gene matches: 3. The CDR3 protein is CASSPGTANTGELFF. The CDR3 bases are TGTGCCAGCAGCCCCGGGACAGCGAACACCGGGGAGCTGTTTTTT.

This clonotype occurred a few times. The genes are TRBV15 and TRBJ2-7; D possibly corresponds to TRBD1 (5 bases). This CDR3 region has 16 residues. Germline V gives CDR1 LNHNV, CDR2 YYDKDF (reference sequence). Trimming shortened V by 2 bases and J by 4 bases, and 18 bases separated the two germline ends. CDR3 sequence (DNA): TGTGCCACCAGCAGACCCCTGGCAGGGCTCGGGTACGAGCAGTACTTC. Translation gives CATSRPLAGLGYEQYF.

In its sample, this clonotype was seen many times. The chain employs TRBV12-3 or TRBV12-4 and TRBJ2-7, with no clear D. The V gene lost 3 bases and the J gene lost 4 bases, with 10 bases spanning the gap. This CDR3 comprises 13 residues. CDR3 sequence (DNA): TGTGCCAGCAGTTTTGTAGGGCCGTACGAGCAGTACTTC. Residues: CASSFVGPYEQYF.

The V call is TRBV9, the J call TRBJ2-7; D possibly uses TRBD1 or TRBD2 (6 bases each). CDR1 and CDR2 from the germline V gene are SGDLS and YYNGEE. V was cut by 0 bases and J by 0 bases, with 10 bases left in between. This CDR3 contains 15 residues. The DNA for the CDR3 is TGTGCCAGCAGCGTAGCTGGGGGGCCCTCCTACGAGCAGTACTTC. This sequence encodes CASSVAGGPSYEQYF.

A few counts support this clonotype. The gene calls are TRBV29-1 and TRBJ2-3; D unclear. Germline assignment: CDR1 SQVTM and CDR2 ANQGSEA. The CDR3 contains 16 residues. V was cut by 0 bases and J by 4 bases, with 17 bases left in between. CDR3 amino acids: CSVEEWGARVPDTQYF. The CDR3 nucleotides read TGCAGCGTTGAAGAGTGGGGTGCCCGGGTCCCAGATACGCAGTATTTT.

The chain carries TRBV5-1 and TRBJ1-1; tentative D call: TRBD1 (5 bases). The CDR3 has 16 amino acids. CDR1 is SGHRS, CDR2 YFSETQ, per germline. V lost 0 bases and J 1 base, leaving 13 bases between the germline ends. CDR3 in amino acids: CASSLGGAGRNTEAFF. As DNA, the CDR3 is TGCGCCAGCAGCTTGGGGGGCGCGGGGAGGAACACTGAAGCTTTCTTT.

This clonotype was found a few times. The rearrangement links TRBV7-9 to TRBJ2-7; D is perhaps TRBD2 (6 bases). This CDR3 has 14 amino acids. CDR1 is SEHNR and CDR2 is FQNEAQ in the germline V gene (reference sequence). V was clipped by 1 base and J by 2 bases, with 9 bases between them. CDR3 bases: TGTGCCAGCAGCTTAGGTCTAGCGCCCTACGAGCAGTACTTC. This sequence encodes CASSLGLAPYEQYF.

This clonotype was picked up a small number of times. The rearrangement links TRBV9 to TRBJ2-3; D is perhaps TRBD1 or TRBD2 (5 bases each). The length of the CDR3 is 14 residues. Germline loops: CDR1 SGDLS, CDR2 YYNGEE. V lost 4 bases and J 6 bases, leaving 15 bases between the germline ends. DNA for the CDR3: TGTGCCAGCAGCCCGGGGCTAGCCCCGGATACGCAGTATTTT. This sequence encodes CASSPGLAPDTQYF.